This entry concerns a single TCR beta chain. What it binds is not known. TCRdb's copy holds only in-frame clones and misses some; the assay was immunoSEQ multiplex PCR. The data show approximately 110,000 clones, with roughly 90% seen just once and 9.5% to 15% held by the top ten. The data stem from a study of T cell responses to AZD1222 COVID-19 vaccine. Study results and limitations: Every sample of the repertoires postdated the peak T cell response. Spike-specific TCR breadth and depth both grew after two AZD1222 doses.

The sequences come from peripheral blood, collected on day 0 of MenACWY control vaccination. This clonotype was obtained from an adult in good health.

The DNA for the CDR3 is TGCGCCAGCAGCCTGTTTCAGTCTCGACCCCTCCACTTT. As protein: CASSLFQSRPLHF. The genes are TRBV5-1 and TRBJ1-6; D call uncertain. Looked up from germline, CDR1 is SGHRS and CDR2 is YFSETQ. The CDR3 runs to 13 residues. V gave up 4 bases and J gave up 12 bases, with 14 bases separating them.